This entry lists 18 T cell receptor beta chains sequenced from one sample in a study of T cell responses to AZD1222 COVID-19 vaccine. Assay: immunoSEQ multiplex PCR; the TCRdb copy retains only in-frame clones and omits some. The sample consists of under 170,000 clones, roughly 94% of them appearing once. The sample here was peripheral blood, taken on day 0 of AZD1222 vaccination. The receptors were gathered from an adult in good health.

This sequence joins TRBV10-3 and TRBJ2-2, with unresolved D. Germline CDR1 reads ENHRY; CDR2 reads SYGVKD. Trimming left V 1 base short and J 7 bases short, with 10 bases between. The CDR3 is 14 residues long. CDR3 sequence: CAISELGPNGELFF. The CDR3 coding sequence is TGTGCCATCAGTGAGTTAGGGCCGAACGGGGAGCTGTTTTTT.

The chain carries TRBV7-7 and TRBJ1-5; D gene uncertain. Trimming cost V 3 bases and J 7 bases, with 10 bases left between them. Germline V gene data show CDR1 as SSHAT and CDR2 as FNYEAQ (reference sequence). The CDR3 totals 13 residues. The CDR3 sequence: CASSFRAGQPQHF. Written as DNA, the CDR3 is TGTGCCAGCAGCTTTCGCGCCGGGCAGCCCCAGCATTTT.

This chain links TRBV28 with TRBJ2-1; 7 nucleotides line up with TRBD1. J gave up 7 bases and V 2 bases, and 29 bases lay outside the gene matches. The CDR3 is 22 residues long. Per the germline V gene, CDR1 is MDHEN and CDR2 is SYDVKM. The CDR3 spells CASSLAFPDHKRQGFPVNEQFF. The DNA for the CDR3 is TGTGCCAGCAGTTTAGCTTTCCCCGACCATAAAAGACAGGGCTTTCCGGTAAATGAGCAGTTCTTC.

This rearrangement joins TRBV9 to TRBJ1-5; D call uncertain. V lost 0 bases and J lost 3, with 7 bases in between. CDR3 length: 14 amino acids. Germline V gene sequence: CDR1 SGDLS, CDR2 YYNGEE. The CDR3 region is CASSVAADNQPQHF. CDR3 sequence (DNA): TGTGCCAGCAGCGTAGCGGCAGACAATCAGCCCCAGCATTTT.

V and J are TRBV19 and TRBJ2-1, with D maybe TRBD1 (6 bases). V was cut by 7 bases and J by 3 bases, with 13 bases left in between. The CDR3 has 14 amino acids. Germline V gives CDR1 LNHDA, CDR2 SQIVND (reference sequence). CDR3 nucleotide sequence: TGTGCCAGTAATCGGTGGGACAACTACAATGAGCAGTTCTTC. Protein product: CASNRWDNYNEQFF.

The CDR3 loop is CASSISFGFGNQETQYF. Here the CDR3 DNA reads TGTGCCAGTAGTATTTCTTTCGGGTTTGGGAACCAAGAGACCCAGTACTTC. V usage is TRBV19 and J usage is TRBJ2-5; D uncertain. Germline V gives CDR1 LNHDA, CDR2 SQIVND (reference sequence). The CDR3 loop spans 17 amino acids. Between the trimmed V and J ends, which lost 3 bases and 0 bases, there was a span of 17 bases.

This chain uses TRBV30 with TRBJ1-2; no firm D call. CDR1 and CDR2 from the germline V gene are GTSNPN and SVGIG (reference sequence). The CDR3 loop spans 11 amino acids. Trimming left V 3 bases short and J 4 bases short, with 6 bases between. CDR3 protein: CAWRFRYGYTF. CDR3 coding DNA: TGTGCCTGGAGATTCCGCTATGGCTACACCTTC.

J is TRBJ1-5 and V is TRBV4-3; TRBD1 agrees at 8 bases. Germline trimming cut 3 bases from V and 6 bases from J; bases unmatched to any gene: 1. Germline lookup yields CDR1 LGHNA and CDR2 YSLEER. This CDR3 has 13 amino acids. The CDR3 reads CASSQDRVQPQHF. The CDR3 nucleotides read TGCGCCAGCAGCCAGGACAGGGTTCAGCCCCAGCATTTT.

The genes are TRBV2 and TRBJ2-5; 9 positions agree with TRBD2. This CDR3 is 11 amino acids long. CDR1 and CDR2 (germline): SNHLY, FYNNEI. Trimming cost V 1 base and J 14 bases; bases outside gene matches: 2. This CDR3 reads CASSEGTSDYF. The DNA for the CDR3 is TGTGCCAGCAGTGAAGGGACTAGCGATTACTTC.

The genes are TRBV29-1 and TRBJ2-1, with D possibly TRBD2 on 6 matching bases. V shed 6 bases and J shed 0 bases, with 18 bases lying between them. This CDR3 comprises 16 residues. Germline assignment: CDR1 SQVTM and CDR2 ANQGSEA. The CDR3 protein is CSVRPAGISSYNEQFF. The CDR3 nucleotides read TGCAGCGTGCGACCAGCGGGCATAAGCTCCTACAATGAGCAGTTCTTC.

Details on this clone: Other DNA sequences in this specimen translate into the identical CDR3. In DNA, the CDR3 is TGTGCCAGCAGCTCGACAGGGCCCAATCAGCCCCAGCATTTT. Protein sequence: CASSSTGPNQPQHF. The chain has TRBV7-9 and TRBJ1-5, with 7 bases fitting TRBD1. Per the germline V gene, CDR1 is SEHNR and CDR2 is FQNEAQ (reference sequence). V was clipped by 4 bases and J by 3 bases; unmatched bases: 3. The CDR3 totals 14 residues.

The rearrangement joins TRBV4-1 to TRBJ2-2, with TRBD1 identical over 7 bases. V was pared by 2 bases and J by 3 bases, with 12 bases of the junction left unmatched. The germline V gene encodes CDR1 MGHRA and CDR2 YSYEKL. This CDR3 region has 18 residues. The CDR3 reads CASSQRDRELSDTGELFF. CDR3 nucleotides: TGCGCCAGCAGCCAACGAGACAGGGAGCTTTCTGACACCGGGGAGCTGTTTTTT.

The J gene is TRBJ1-3, the V gene TRBV3-1 (or the pseudogene TRBV3-2); D unresolved. CDR1 and CDR2 from the germline V gene are LGHDT and YNNKEL (reference sequence). V shed 4 bases and J shed 3 bases, with 10 bases lying between them. The CDR3 has 14 residues. In DNA, the CDR3 is TGTGCCAGCAGCCTAGGTACTGTTGGAAACACCATATATTTT. Residues: CASSLGTVGNTIYF.

The rearrangement uses TRBV19 and TRBJ1-2, with 9 bases fitting TRBD1. The CDR3 spans 14 residues. V lost 3 bases, J lost 6 bases, and 5 bases stayed unmatched. Per germline, CDR1 LNHDA and CDR2 SQIVND (reference sequence). Written as DNA, the CDR3 is TGTGCCAGTAGTATCGACAGGGGGTTTAATGGCTACACCTTC. It encodes CASSIDRGFNGYTF.

The chain has TRBV7-2 and TRBJ1-1, with D unclear. Germline V CDR1 and CDR2: SGHTA, FQGNSA. The CDR3 spans 14 residues. Trimming left V 1 base short and J 3 bases short, with 9 bases between. For the CDR3, the DNA is TGTGCCAGCAGCTTAGGGCTTAGGTACACTGAAGCTTTCTTT. It encodes CASSLGLRYTEAFF.

The CDR3 loop is CASSGGTGGGQFF. CDR3 DNA sequence: TGCGCCAGCAGCGGAGGGACAGGGGGAGGCCAGTTCTTC. The chain employs TRBV5-1 and TRBJ2-1; 11 bases match TRBD1. The germline gives CDR1 SGHRS, CDR2 YFSETQ. J was trimmed by 13 bases and V by 4 bases; bases with no gene match: 7. The CDR3 spans 13 residues.

This clone showed up just once. V usage is TRBV5-4 and J usage is TRBJ2-5; D remains unclear. CDR3 length: 14 residues. The V and J ends lost 5 bases and 4 bases respectively, with 15 bases between them. The germline gives CDR1 SGHNT, CDR2 YYREEE (reference sequence). In DNA form, the CDR3 reads TGTGCCAGCAGTCAAAAGAATGAACCAGAGACCCAGTACTTC. This gives the protein CASSQKNEPETQYF.

This chain joins TRBV11-2 and TRBJ2-7; TRBD2 agrees at 9 bases. The CDR3 loop spans 14 amino acids. V lost 5 bases and J lost 3; bases outside the gene matches: 5. From germline, CDR1 is SGHAT and CDR2 FQNNGV. This CDR3 is CASSPSGGYYEQYV. For the CDR3, the DNA is TGTGCCAGCAGCCCCAGCGGGGGGTACTACGAGCAGTACGTC.